These 25 T cell receptor beta chains share one sample of origin, sequenced in a study of T cells after yellow fever vaccination (dated by TCRdb to about 2019). Taken with the paper, the label for treatment or condition translates to: live attenuated yellow fever vaccine strain. Library construction relied on 5' RACE. The reads were generated on an Illumina HiSeq 2500. Clones were called with MiXCR by TCRdb after fastp trimmed the public reads at Q25, and only in-frame beta chains were retained. Each entry is one CDR3 protein sequence, shown with its most common DNA and genes. Present in this sample are over 120,000 distinct CDR3 sequences, about 7% of which were seen just once. The ten biggest clones cover about 0.61% of the sample. The specimen was CD4+ T cells sorted from PBMCs, collected 10 days after the yellow fever booster vaccination. The receptor set was obtained from a man aged 25-45 years who received the YFV17D yellow fever vaccine.

In this sample, this clonotype turned up many times. This sequence joins TRBV2 and TRBJ2-5, with D perhaps matching TRBD1 or TRBD2 (5 bases each). Between the trimmed V and J ends, which lost 7 bases and 4 bases, there was a span of 19 bases. Germline values: CDR1 SNHLY, CDR2 FYNNEI. CDR3 length: 15 amino acids. DNA for the CDR3: TGTGCCAGCATTATGGCCAGGGAGAGCTTAGAGACCCAGTACTTC. Its protein product is CASIMARESLETQYF.

There are a few counts of this clonotype. The chain combines TRBV28 with TRBJ2-7; the match to TRBD2 covers 11 bases. The CDR3 totals 14 residues. V dropped 4 bases and J dropped 7; count of bases not matched to a gene: 6. Germline V gives CDR1 MDHEN, CDR2 SYDVKM. The CDR3 sequence: CASSSLAGGGEQYF. In DNA form, the CDR3 reads TGTGCCAGCAGTTCCCTAGCGGGAGGAGGGGAGCAGTACTTC.

This clonotype showed up many times. The chain joins TRBV5-1 to TRBJ1-1, with a weak D call TRBD1 (5 bases). The germline gives CDR1 SGHRS, CDR2 YFSETQ. This CDR3 is 11 amino acids long. The V gene lost 8 bases and the J gene lost 5 bases, with 10 bases spanning the gap. The CDR3 loop reads CASREGTEAFF. CDR3 bases: TGCGCCAGTCGGGAGGGGACTGAAGCTTTCTTT.

This clonotype was seen many times. This chain connects TRBV20-1 to TRBJ2-5; D is possibly TRBD2 (6 bases). The V end was cut by 5 bases, the J end by 1 base, with 14 bases between. CDR1 and CDR2 from the germline V gene are DFQATT and SNEGSKA (reference sequence). The CDR3 runs 14 residues. In DNA form, the CDR3 reads TGCAGTGCTCTCCCCCCGACTAGCCAAGAGACCCAGTACTTC. Amino acids: CSALPPTSQETQYF.

This clonotype showed up just a few times. The chain joins TRBV18 to TRBJ2-2; D not resolved. Germline values: CDR1 KGHSH, CDR2 LQKENI. Trimming took 0 bases from V and 4 from J, leaving 12 bases between them. This CDR3 comprises 16 residues. The CDR3 protein is CASSPPSNWGTGELFF. For the CDR3, the DNA is TGTGCCAGCTCACCACCGTCCAATTGGGGCACCGGGGAGCTGTTTTTT.

This clonotype occurred many times. This chain joins TRBV21-1 and TRBJ1-1; the table's D call TRBD1 went unverified against the DNA. TRBV21-1 is tagged as a pseudogene. This CDR3 comprises 13 residues. The CDR3 protein is CASSKAGGTEAFF. CDR3 in DNA: TGTGCCAGCAGCAAAGCGGGGGGGACTGAAGCTTTCTTT.

This clonotype was detected many times. The chain uses TRBV12-3 or TRBV12-4 and TRBJ2-1, with D possibly matching TRBD2 (6 bases). The CDR3 runs 15 residues. The V gene lost 0 bases and the J gene lost 11 bases, with 17 bases spanning the gap. CDR3 loop: CASSLARDSPAQQFF. CDR3 DNA sequence: TGTGCCAGCAGTTTAGCCCGGGACTCACCTGCACAGCAGTTCTTC.

This clonotype was counted a few times. This sequence joins TRBV5-5 and TRBJ2-5; no firm D call. The CDR3 has 14 residues. The germline CDR1 and CDR2 sequences are SGHKS and YYEKEE (reference sequence). V lost 4 bases and J 2 bases, leaving 12 bases between the germline ends. CDR3 loop: CASSLSPRQETQYF. The CDR3 DNA reads TGTGCCAGCAGCCTCAGCCCCCGGCAAGAGACCCAGTACTTC.

This clonotype came up many times. The genes are TRBV19 and TRBJ2-7, with 11 bases aligning to TRBD2. V was pared by 4 bases and J by 6 bases, with 2 bases of the junction left unmatched. The CDR3 covers 13 residues. Looked up from germline, CDR1 is LNHDA and CDR2 is SQIVND (reference sequence). CDR3 nucleotide sequence: TGTGCCAGTAGTACAACTAGCGGGAGCGAGCAGTACTTC. It is translated as CASSTTSGSEQYF.

This clonotype was seen ten or more times. Written as DNA, the CDR3 is TGTGCCAGCAGCGAGGGAGGGGACGGAGTCTACGAGCAGTACTTC. Translating it yields CASSEGGDGVYEQYF. This sequence joins TRBV9 and TRBJ2-7; 7 bases are a match to TRBD2. CDR3 length equals 15 residues. After removal of 3 bases from V and 3 bases from J, the junction contained 9 bases not matched to a gene. Germline CDR1 reads SGDLS; CDR2 reads YYNGEE. Combining the CDR3 with reference TRBV9 and TRBJ2-7 gives the whole variable domain DSGVTQTPKHLITATGQRVTLRCSPRSGDLSVYWYQQSLDQGLQFLIQYYNGEERAKGNILERFSAQQFPDLHSELNLSSLELGDSALYFCASSEGGDGVYEQYFGPGTRLTVT.

A few counts support this clonotype. The V gene is TRBV7-2, the J gene TRBJ2-7; D is possibly TRBD1 (6 bases). Trimming shortened V by 1 base and J by 2 bases, and 15 bases separated the two germline ends. The CDR3 consists of 16 residues. Germline-derived CDR1 and CDR2 are SGHTA and FQGNSA. This chain's CDR3 is CASSLVFDRTTYEQYF. The CDR3 bases are TGTGCCAGCAGCTTAGTTTTCGACAGGACCACCTACGAGCAGTACTTC.

In its sample, this clonotype was seen many times. The chain carries TRBV6-5 and TRBJ1-4; D gene ambiguous. Trimming cost V 2 bases and J 2 bases, with 12 bases left between them. Germline V CDR1 and CDR2: MNHEY, SVGAGI. The CDR3 totals 16 residues. This CDR3 reads CASSYGRVRTNEKLFF. CDR3 DNA sequence: TGTGCCAGCAGTTACGGGAGGGTTCGCACTAATGAAAAACTGTTTTTT.

This chain uses TRBV4-3 with TRBJ2-1; D is possibly TRBD2 (6 bases). CDR1 is LGHNA and CDR2 is YSLEER in the germline V gene. This CDR3 contains 18 residues. The ends were cut back, 4 bases at V and 0 bases at J, with 19 bases in the middle. The CDR3 sequence is CASSLRTTARGSYNEQFF. CDR3 sequence (DNA): TGCGCCAGCAGCCTGAGAACTACGGCGCGGGGCTCCTACAATGAGCAGTTCTTC.

At least ten counts were recorded for this clonotype. The V and J genes are TRBV7-2 and TRBJ2-5; 8 positions match TRBD2. Per the germline V gene, CDR1 is SGHTA and CDR2 is FQGNSA. This CDR3 contains 16 residues. Trimming removed 0 bases from V and 4 bases from J; junction bases left unmatched: 7. The CDR3 here is CASSLAGTRVPETQYF. The CDR3 DNA sequence: TGTGCCAGCAGCTTAGCTGGGACTAGAGTGCCAGAGACCCAGTACTTC.

Ten or more counts support this clonotype. This chain connects TRBV29-1 to TRBJ1-1; 8 nucleotides align to TRBD1. The CDR3 has 19 amino acids. Germline V gives CDR1 SQVTM, CDR2 ANQGSEA. V dropped 4 bases and J dropped 4; count of bases not matched to a gene: 23. In DNA, the CDR3 is TGCAGCGTTGGAACTCCCCGACAGGGGAAGTCGTCGATCCGCACTGAAGCTTTCTTT. This codes for CSVGTPRQGKSSIRTEAFF.

This clonotype was seen ten or more times. This chain links TRBV7-9 with TRBJ2-7, with D tentatively TRBD1 or TRBD2 (5 bases each). V lost 10 bases, J lost 4 bases, and 14 bases lay in between. Germline V CDR1 and CDR2: SEHNR, FQNEAQ (reference sequence). This CDR3 contains 12 residues. The CDR3 DNA reads TGTGCCACCGGGGCTAGCAGGTACGAGCAGTACTTC. Translation gives CATGASRYEQYF.

This clonotype was seen many times. The rearrangement links TRBV18 to TRBJ2-2; D is undetermined. V shed 3 bases and J shed 2 bases, with 10 bases lying between them. The CDR3 runs 15 residues. Germline V CDR1 and CDR2: KGHSH, LQKENI. The CDR3 loop reads CASSPLKGNTGELFF. CDR3 bases: TGTGCCAGCTCACCTCTAAAGGGTAACACCGGGGAGCTGTTTTTT.

This clonotype has ten or more counts. The rearrangement joins TRBV4-3 to TRBJ2-1; D is possibly TRBD2 (5 bases). The CDR3 runs to 17 residues. Between the trimmed V and J ends, which lost 0 bases and 6 bases, there was a span of 18 bases. In germline, CDR1 is LGHNA, CDR2 YSLEER. DNA for the CDR3: TGCGCCAGCAGCCAAGATCAGGCCCTGGTAGGAGGCAATGAGCAGTTCTTC. Translating it yields CASSQDQALVGGNEQFF.

This clonotype was picked up many times. DNA of the CDR3: TGTGCCAGCAGCTTAGGAACAGGGGCGACACAGTACTTC. Translated, it gives CASSLGTGATQYF. V is TRBV7-2 and J is TRBJ2-7; 7 nucleotides agree with TRBD1. There are 13 residues in the CDR3. Germline CDR1 reads SGHTA; CDR2 reads FQGNSA. The J segment lost 10 bases and the V segment lost 1 base, leaving 7 bases of the junction unmatched.

This clonotype was seen at least ten times. This chain joins TRBV7-2 and TRBJ1-5; D uncertain. The CDR3 extends over 17 amino acids. V was trimmed by 5 bases and J by 0 bases, leaving 17 bases between them. CDR1 is SGHTA and CDR2 is FQGNSA in the germline V gene. In nucleotides, the CDR3 is TGTGCCAGCAGCGTAGTCTTCGGAGGAGATAGCAATCAGCCCCAGCATTTT. This gives the protein CASSVVFGGDSNQPQHF.

Many counts were recorded for this clonotype. The chain recombines TRBV7-2 with TRBJ2-2, with TRBD2 identical over 10 bases. The length of the CDR3 is 16 residues. J was trimmed by 1 base and V by 4 bases; bases with no gene match: 3. The V gene's germline CDR1 is SGHTA and CDR2 FQGNSA. The CDR3 coding sequence is TGTGCCAGCAGCTACAGGACTAGCGGGAACACCGGGGAGCTGTTTTTT. This translates into CASSYRTSGNTGELFF.

This clonotype occurred many times. The chain combines TRBV20-1 with TRBJ1-1; D is undetermined. V was trimmed by 2 bases and J by 9 bases, leaving 7 bases between them. Germline-derived CDR1 and CDR2 are DFQATT and SNEGSKA (reference sequence). CDR3 length equals 10 residues. For the CDR3, the DNA is TGCAGTGCTAGACGAGGACAAGCTTTCTTT. Its translation is CSARRGQAFF.

This clonotype was found many times. The V call is TRBV5-1, the J call TRBJ2-2; D unresolved. Germline CDR1 reads SGHRS; CDR2 reads YFSETQ. With 4 bases removed from V and 8 bases from J, the gap between germline ends came to 9 bases. The CDR3 is made up of 12 amino acids. The CDR3 DNA reads as TGCGCCAGCAGCCCGGATCCAGGGGAGCTGTTTTTT. As protein: CASSPDPGELFF.

A few counts support this clonotype. The chain carries TRBV24-1 and TRBJ2-3, with TRBD1 identical over 9 bases. This CDR3 comprises 16 residues. The ends lost 2 bases at V and 2 bases at J; junction bases unmatched: 4. The V gene's germline CDR1 is KGHDR and CDR2 SFDVKD. The CDR3: CATSDSGTGFTDTQYF. DNA of the CDR3: TGTGCCACCAGTGATTCCGGGACAGGGTTCACAGATACGCAGTATTTT.

This clonotype was picked up many times. The chain uses TRBV12-3 or TRBV12-4 and TRBJ2-3, with 8 positions matching TRBD2. This CDR3 is 16 amino acids long. The V gene end was trimmed by 5 bases and the J gene end by 4 bases; junction bases not matched to a gene: 11. CDR3 residues: CASSLGGRPHSDTQYF. CDR3 nucleotide sequence: TGTGCCAGCAGTCTTGGCGGGAGGCCCCATTCAGATACGCAGTATTTT.